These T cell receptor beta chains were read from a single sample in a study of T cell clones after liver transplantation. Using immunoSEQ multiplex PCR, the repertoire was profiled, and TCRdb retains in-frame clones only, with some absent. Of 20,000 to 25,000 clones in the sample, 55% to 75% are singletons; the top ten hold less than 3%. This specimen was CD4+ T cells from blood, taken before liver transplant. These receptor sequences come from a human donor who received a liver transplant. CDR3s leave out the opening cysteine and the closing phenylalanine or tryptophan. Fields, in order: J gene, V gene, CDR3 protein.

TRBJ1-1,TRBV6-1,ASSEGGSQTEAF
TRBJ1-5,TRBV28,ASSPSGGQNQPQH
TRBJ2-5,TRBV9,ASSVAIAAQETQY
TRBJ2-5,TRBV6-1,ASSEIIMGETQY
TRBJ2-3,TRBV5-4,ASSLARGDTQY
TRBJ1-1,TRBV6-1,ASSEVARNGFTEAF
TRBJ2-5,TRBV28,ASSLSGQRETQY
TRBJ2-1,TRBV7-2,ASSAPGTSSREQF
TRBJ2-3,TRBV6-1,ASSEDPGTGDQY
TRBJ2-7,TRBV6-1,ASTLQGKNYEQY
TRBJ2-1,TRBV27,ASSLVTSGRANEQF
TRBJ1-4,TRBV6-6,ASSYGWGEKLF
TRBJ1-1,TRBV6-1,ASVLSGRTNTEAF
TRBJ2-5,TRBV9,ASSVGAAQETQY
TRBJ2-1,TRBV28,ASSGKGLAGGGEQF
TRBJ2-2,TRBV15,ATSGDTGELF
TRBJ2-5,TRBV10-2,ASNLAGAETQY
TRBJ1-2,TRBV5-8,ASSLAEFNYGYT
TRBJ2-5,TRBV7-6,ASSLREQGTQY
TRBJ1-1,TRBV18,ASSPDPVGPPEAF
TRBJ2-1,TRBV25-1,ATVGLGAGVQF
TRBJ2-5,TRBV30,AWEGGRGETQY
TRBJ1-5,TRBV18,ASSPQKQGNQPQH
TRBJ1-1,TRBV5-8,ASSFLQGAAF
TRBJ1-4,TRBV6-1,ASSEKWRTNEKLF
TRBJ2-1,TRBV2,AGGTSGIGQF
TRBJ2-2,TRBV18,ASSPRIPDRRDTGELF
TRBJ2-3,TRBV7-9,ASSHPSGGASDTQY
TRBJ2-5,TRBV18,ASSPRDLAGGKETQY
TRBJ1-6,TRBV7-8,ASSPRQAYNSPLH
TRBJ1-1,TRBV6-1,ASSSRQGATEAF
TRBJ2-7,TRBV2,AISTVGGPVLGEQY
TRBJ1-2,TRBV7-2,ASSLGVGYGYT
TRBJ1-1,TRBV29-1,SVRGTGASNTEAF
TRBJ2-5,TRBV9,ASSVGRDRGRETQY
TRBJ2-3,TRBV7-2,ASSLRATSGRSGTDTQY